These T cell receptor beta chains were read from a single sample in a study of OX40 agonist ivuxolimab in advanced cancers. Generated by immunoSEQ multiplex PCR, the TCRdb table keeps only in-frame clones and is missing some. The sample lists 35,000 to 40,000 clones; 70% to 85% were seen once. The specimen comprised CD4+ or CD8+ T cells sorted from blood, sampled in a trial of the OX40 agonist ivuxolimab. These receptors were taken from an adult with an advanced solid tumor such as melanoma, head and neck, liver or kidney cancer. CDR3s include the opening cysteine and the closing phenylalanine or tryptophan. D genes are given only for firm matches. Size is omitted from some rows. Given values are once, few, many or a class for expanded clones.

v_call	d_call	clone_size	j_call	cdr3_nt	cdr3_aa
TRBV5-1	TRBD1	NA	TRBJ1-1	TGCGCCAGCAGCCCTATACCGGGACAGGTTGACCCCGGAGCTTTCTTT	CASSPIPGQVDPGAFF
TRBV7-2	NA	NA	TRBJ1-2	TGTGCCAGCAGCCGCCAACAGAACTATGGCTACACCTTC	CASSRQQNYGYTF
TRBV6-6	NA	NA	TRBJ1-2	TGTGCCAGCAGTTACGCAGGGGAAGAGCGCGGCTACACCTTC	CASSYAGEERGYTF
TRBV19	NA	NA	TRBJ1-1	TGTGCTCAACCCGTGGTTCCGAACACTGAAGCTTTCTTT	CAQPVVPNTEAFF
TRBV7-2	NA	NA	TRBJ2-3	TGTGCCAGCAGCTTAGTGGTGATCAGCACAGATACGCAGTATTTT	CASSLVVISTDTQYF
TRBV19	NA	NA	TRBJ1-4	TGTGCCAGTAGGGAGCTGGACGATGAAAAACTGTTTTTT	CASRELDDEKLFF
TRBV6-5	TRBD1	medium-sized	TRBJ1-1	TGTGCCAGCAGTTACGGTCAGGGGGCTGAAGCTTTCTTT	CASSYGQGAEAFF
TRBV18	NA	NA	TRBJ2-3	TGTGCCAGCTCACCACCGGCTCCAGATACGCAGTATTTT	CASSPPAPDTQYF
TRBV20-1	NA	NA	TRBJ1-2	TGCAGTGCTGGATTAGGCGATGGCTACACCTTC	CSAGLGDGYTF
TRBV2	TRBD1	NA	TRBJ2-3	TGTGCCAGCAGTGACACAACAGGGGGTAGGGATACGCAGTATTTT	CASSDTTGGRDTQYF
TRBV4-3	NA	NA	TRBJ1-5	TGCGCCAGCAGCCAAATGGGCAGCAGTCAGCCCCAGCATTTT	CASSQMGSSQPQHF
TRBV27	TRBD2	NA	TRBJ2-3	TGTGCCAGCAGTTTAATGGGACTAGCGGTCACAGATACGCAGTATTTT	CASSLMGLAVTDTQYF
TRBV11-1	NA	NA	TRBJ2-5	TGTGCCAGCAGCTTAGGTCAGCAAGAGACCCAGTACTTC	CASSLGQQETQYF
TRBV5-5	TRBD1	few	TRBJ1-2	TGTGCCAGCAGCTTGTTTGCGGGACAGAACTATGGCTACACCTTC	CASSLFAGQNYGYTF
TRBV6-1	TRBD1	NA	TRBJ2-3	TGTGCCAGCAGTGCGGACAGGGGCGCAGGGTCAGATACGCAGTATTTT	CASSADRGAGSDTQYF
TRBV18	TRBD2	NA	TRBJ2-7	TGTGCCAGCTCTTCCGGGGGGATCCCCTACGAGCAGTACTTC	CASSSGGIPYEQYF
TRBV5-1	NA	NA	TRBJ2-7	TGCGCCAGCAGTTATTCCAGGGGCGGTCGCGAGCAGTACTTC	CASSYSRGGREQYF
TRBV19	NA	few	TRBJ1-1	TGTGCCAGTAGTTACCCTCGACAGCGGGGTACTGAAGCTTTCTTT	CASSYPRQRGTEAFF
TRBV19	NA	NA	TRBJ1-3	TGTGCCAGCGGGGGGCCTGGAAACACCATATATTTT	CASGGPGNTIYF
TRBV7-6	NA	NA	TRBJ2-7	TGTGCCAGCAGCTTATACGGGTCCTACGAGCAGTACTTC	CASSLYGSYEQYF
TRBV5-1	NA	NA	TRBJ1-3	TGCGCCAGCAGCTGGGAAGGGTTACGCGGAAACACCATATATTTT	CASSWEGLRGNTIYF
TRBV4-3	TRBD1	NA	TRBJ1-1	TGCGCCAGCACCCAAACTAGACAGGGGTCTGAAGCTTTCTTT	CASTQTRQGSEAFF
TRBV30	TRBD1	NA	TRBJ1-4	TGTGCCTGGAGTGCGGGCCGCCGGGACAGGGGGCTTATTAATGAAAAACTGTTTTTT	CAWSAGRRDRGLINEKLFF
TRBV7-9	TRBD1	NA	TRBJ2-5	TGTGCCAGCAGACAGGGGGCGCGTGAGACCCAGTACTTC	CASRQGARETQYF
TRBV9	NA	NA	TRBJ1-2	TGTGCCAGCAGCCCCTCAGGGCTAAAATATGGCTACACCTTC	CASSPSGLKYGYTF
TRBV20-1	TRBD1	NA	TRBJ1-1	TGCAGTGCCAGGGGGCCCACTGAAGCTTTCTTT	CSARGPTEAFF
TRBV18	NA	few	TRBJ2-6	TGTGCCAGCTCACAGCAGGGGACTAATTCTGGGGCCAACGTCCTGACTTTC	CASSQQGTNSGANVLTF
TRBV19	TRBD1	NA	TRBJ1-1	TGTGCCAGTAGAACGAAGAGAAACAGGGGAGGAATCGACACTGAAGCTTTCTTT	CASRTKRNRGGIDTEAFF
TRBV19	TRBD1	few	TRBJ1-6	TGTGCCAGTAGTATTGCGACAGGGGGGAATTCACCCCTCCACTTT	CASSIATGGNSPLHF
TRBV6-1	NA	NA	TRBJ2-4	TGTGCCAGCAGTGATAGGGGATTAGCCAAAAACATTCAGTACTTC	CASSDRGLAKNIQYF
TRBV11-2	NA	NA	TRBJ1-1	TGTGCCAGCAGCCAACAGGGTAACACTGAAGCTTTCTTT	CASSQQGNTEAFF
TRBV4-3	TRBD2	NA	TRBJ2-7	TGCGCCAGCAGCCATCGGACTAGCGGGGGGGCTGGCTCCTACGAGCAGTACTTC	CASSHRTSGGAGSYEQYF
TRBV30	NA	NA	TRBJ1-4	TGTGCCTGGAGGGAGAGCGAGGAAAAACTGTTTTTT	CAWRESEEKLFF
TRBV6-5	NA	NA	TRBJ1-2	TGTGCCAGCCGGGGGTTTTATGGCTACACCTTC	CASRGFYGYTF
TRBV27	NA	NA	TRBJ2-2	TGTGCCAGCAGTTTTAACGTCCAGCGGACGTACACCGGGGAGCTGTTTTTT	CASSFNVQRTYTGELFF
TRBV2	NA	NA	TRBJ2-7	TGTGCCAGCAGTGAAGGACAGACCTACGAGCAGTACTTC	CASSEGQTYEQYF
TRBV5-1	NA	NA	TRBJ1-3	TGCGCCAGCAGCTTGGCAGGACAATCTGGAAACACCACATATTTT	CASSLAGQSGNTTYF
TRBV6-4	NA	NA	TRBJ1-1	TGTGCCAGCAGCCAAACTCCGGCGAACACTGAAGCTTTCTTT	CASSQTPANTEAFF
TRBV5-1	NA	once	TRBJ1-1	TGCGCCGGCAGCTTCGGGGTCGGGGACACTGAAGCTTTCTTT	CAGSFGVGDTEAFF
TRBV4-1	NA	NA	TRBJ2-7	TGCGCCAGCAGCCTAGAACTTTCCTACGAGCAGTACTTC	CASSLELSYEQYF
TRBV5-1	NA	NA	TRBJ1-4	TGCGCCAGCAGCTGGGCTAGGGTGGAGAATGAAAAACTGTTTTTT	CASSWARVENEKLFF
TRBV6-5	NA	NA	TRBJ1-5	TGTGCCAGCAGCGCCGGTCTCACAGGGTCTCAGCCCCAGCATTTT	CASSAGLTGSQPQHF
TRBV6-5	NA	NA	TRBJ1-6	TGTGCCAGCAGCCCTATGAGCTCCTATAATTCACCCCTCCACTTT	CASSPMSSYNSPLHF
TRBV7-2	TRBD1	NA	TRBJ2-3	TGTGCCAGCAGGTCAGGGGGCAACCCCCGGACAGATACGCAGTATTTT	CASRSGGNPRTDTQYF
TRBV4-3	TRBD1	NA	TRBJ1-6	TGCGCCAGCAGCCAAGATCGAGCGGACAGGGTAGGGTCACCCCTCCACTTT	CASSQDRADRVGSPLHF
TRBV5-6	NA	NA	TRBJ2-2	TGTGCCAGCAGCTTCCAGGCCGGGGAGCTGTTTTTT	CASSFQAGELFF
TRBV6-5	NA	NA	TRBJ1-1	TGTGCCAGCAGCCAACAGAGGAAGGGCACTGAAGCTTTCTTT	CASSQQRKGTEAFF
TRBV6-5	NA	few	TRBJ2-7	TGTGCCAGCAGTTACTCGAAAGGGTCCCTTCCCGAGCAGTACTTC	CASSYSKGSLPEQYF
TRBV18	TRBD2	once	TRBJ2-1	TGTGCCAGCTCACCACAGGGAGCGGGGGGGCCTGATGAGCAGTTCTTC	CASSPQGAGGPDEQFF
TRBV21-1	NA	few	TRBJ1-2	TGTGCCAGCAACATAACCCGCGGCTACACCTTC	CASNITRGYTF
TRBV15	TRBD1	NA	TRBJ2-1	TGTGCCACCAGCAGACCCGGGACAGGGAAGTCGAATGAGCAGTTCTTC	CATSRPGTGKSNEQFF
TRBV11-3	TRBD1	once	TRBJ2-5	TGTGCCAGCAGCCTCAGACAGGGGGCACACGAGACCCAGTACTTC	CASSLRQGAHETQYF
TRBV29-1	NA	NA	TRBJ1-6	TGCAGCGTCGGGGGGAACCGGAATTCACCCCTCCACTTT	CSVGGNRNSPLHF
TRBV11-3	NA	NA	TRBJ1-1	TGTGCCAGCAGCCGAGAATCGGGCACTGAAGCTTTCTTT	CASSRESGTEAFF
TRBV7-2	NA	NA	TRBJ1-2	TGTGCCAGCAGCTTACGGCGGGAGAGAGGCTACACCTTC	CASSLRRERGYTF